This record concerns one T cell receptor (beta chain) sequence. Profiled with immunoSEQ multiplex PCR; TCRdb holds only in-frame clones, not every one. In the table there are 200,000 or so clones, approximately 92% of which are singletons. This specimen belongs to a study of T cell responses to AZD1222 COVID-19 vaccine. The CDR3 totals 14 residues. Germline-derived CDR1 and CDR2 are SEHNR and FQNEAQ (reference sequence). The V end was cut by 1 base, the J end by 6 bases, with 9 bases between. Sample: peripheral blood, taken on day 0 of AZD1222 vaccination. The TCR comes from an adult in good health. The chain has TRBV7-9 and TRBJ2-2; D unclear. The CDR3 region has the DNA TGTGCCAGCAGCTTAGTAGCTAACGCCGGGGAGCTGTTTTTT. Encoded protein: CASSLVANAGELFF.